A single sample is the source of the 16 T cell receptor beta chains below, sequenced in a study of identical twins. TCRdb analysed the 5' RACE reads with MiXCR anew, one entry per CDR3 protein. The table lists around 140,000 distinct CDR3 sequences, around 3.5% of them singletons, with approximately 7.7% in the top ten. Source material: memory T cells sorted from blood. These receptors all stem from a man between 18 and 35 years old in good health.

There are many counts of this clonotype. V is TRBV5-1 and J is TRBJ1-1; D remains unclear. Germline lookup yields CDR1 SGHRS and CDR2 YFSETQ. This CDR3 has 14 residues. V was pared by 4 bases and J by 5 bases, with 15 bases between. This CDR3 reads CASSIGWAGTEAFF. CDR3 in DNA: TGCGCCAGCAGCATTGGGTGGGCTGGTACTGAAGCTTTCTTT.

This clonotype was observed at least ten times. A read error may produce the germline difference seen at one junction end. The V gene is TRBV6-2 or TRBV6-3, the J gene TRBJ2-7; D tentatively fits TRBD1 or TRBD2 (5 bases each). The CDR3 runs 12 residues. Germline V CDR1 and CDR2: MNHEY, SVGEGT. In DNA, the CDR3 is TGTGCCAGCAGTTACTCTGAGGGGATCCGGCGCTTC. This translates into CASSYSEGIRRF.

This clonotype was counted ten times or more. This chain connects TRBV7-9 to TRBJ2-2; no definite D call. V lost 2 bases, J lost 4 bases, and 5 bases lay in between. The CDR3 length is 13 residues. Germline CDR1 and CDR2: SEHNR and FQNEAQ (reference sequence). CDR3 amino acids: CASSLSITGELFF. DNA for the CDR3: TGTGCCAGCAGCTTATCCATCACCGGGGAGCTGTTTTTT.

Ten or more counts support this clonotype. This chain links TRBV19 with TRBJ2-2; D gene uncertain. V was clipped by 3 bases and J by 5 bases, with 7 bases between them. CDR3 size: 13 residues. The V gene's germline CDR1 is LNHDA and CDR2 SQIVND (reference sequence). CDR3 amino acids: CASSMRKTGELFF. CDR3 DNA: TGTGCCAGTAGTATGCGCAAGACCGGGGAGCTGTTTTTT.

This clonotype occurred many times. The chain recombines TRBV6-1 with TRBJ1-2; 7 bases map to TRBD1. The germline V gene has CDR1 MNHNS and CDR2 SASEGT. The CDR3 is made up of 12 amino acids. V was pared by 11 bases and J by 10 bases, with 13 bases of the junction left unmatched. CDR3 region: CAGLGTANYYTF. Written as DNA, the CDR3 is TGTGCCGGCTTAGGGACAGCCAATTACTACACCTTC.

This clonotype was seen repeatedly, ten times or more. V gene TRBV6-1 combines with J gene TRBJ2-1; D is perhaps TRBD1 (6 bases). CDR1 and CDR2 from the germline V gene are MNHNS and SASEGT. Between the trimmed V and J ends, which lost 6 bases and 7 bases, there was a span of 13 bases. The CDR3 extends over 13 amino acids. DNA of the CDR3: TGTGCCAGCAGCCACGACAGGCTTAATGAGCAGTTCTTC. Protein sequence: CASSHDRLNEQFF.

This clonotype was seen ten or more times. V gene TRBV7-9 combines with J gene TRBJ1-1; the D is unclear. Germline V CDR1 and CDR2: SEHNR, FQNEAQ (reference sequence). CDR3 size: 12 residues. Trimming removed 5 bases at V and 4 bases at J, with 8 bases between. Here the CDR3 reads CASSPSVTEAFF. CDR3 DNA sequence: TGTGCCAGCAGCCCAAGCGTCACTGAAGCTTTCTTT.

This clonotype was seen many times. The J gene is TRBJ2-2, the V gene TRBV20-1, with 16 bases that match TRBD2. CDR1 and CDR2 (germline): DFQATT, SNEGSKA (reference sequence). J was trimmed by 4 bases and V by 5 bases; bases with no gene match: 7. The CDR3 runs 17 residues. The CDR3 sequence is CSASGTSGRAFTGELFF. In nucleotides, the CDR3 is TGCAGTGCTTCAGGGACTAGCGGGAGGGCTTTCACCGGGGAGCTGTTTTTT.

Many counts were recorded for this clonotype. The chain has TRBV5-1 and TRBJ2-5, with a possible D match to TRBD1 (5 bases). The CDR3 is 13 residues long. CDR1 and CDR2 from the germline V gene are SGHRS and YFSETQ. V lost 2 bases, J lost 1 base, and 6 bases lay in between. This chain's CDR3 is CASSFRGQETQYF. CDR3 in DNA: TGCGCCAGCAGCTTTAGGGGCCAAGAGACCCAGTACTTC.

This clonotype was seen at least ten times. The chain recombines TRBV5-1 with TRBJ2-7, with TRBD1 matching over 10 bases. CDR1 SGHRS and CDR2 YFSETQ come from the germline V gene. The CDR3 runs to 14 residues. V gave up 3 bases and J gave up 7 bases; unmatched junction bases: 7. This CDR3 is CASSSGQGKGEQYF. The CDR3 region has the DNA TGCGCCAGCAGCTCGGGACAGGGGAAAGGTGAGCAGTACTTC.

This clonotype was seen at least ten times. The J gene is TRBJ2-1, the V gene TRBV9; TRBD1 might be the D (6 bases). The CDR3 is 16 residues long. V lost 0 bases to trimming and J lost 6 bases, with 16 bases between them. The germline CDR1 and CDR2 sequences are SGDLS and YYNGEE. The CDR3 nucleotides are TGTGCCAGCAGCGTAGGGGGGTGGGGCAGGGGCAATGAGCAGTTCTTC. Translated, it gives CASSVGGWGRGNEQFF.

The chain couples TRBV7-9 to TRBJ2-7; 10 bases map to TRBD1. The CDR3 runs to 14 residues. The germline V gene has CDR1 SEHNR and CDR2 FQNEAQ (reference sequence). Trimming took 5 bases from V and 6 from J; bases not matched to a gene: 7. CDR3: CASSRTGGIVEQYF. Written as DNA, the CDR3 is TGTGCCAGCAGCCGGACAGGGGGGATAGTCGAGCAGTACTTC.

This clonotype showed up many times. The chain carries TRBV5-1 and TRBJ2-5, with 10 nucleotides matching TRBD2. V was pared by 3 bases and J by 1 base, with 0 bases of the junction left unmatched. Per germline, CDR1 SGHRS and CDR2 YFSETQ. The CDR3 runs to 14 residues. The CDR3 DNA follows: TGCGCCAGCAGCTGGACTAGCGGCCAAGAGACCCAGTACTTC. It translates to CASSWTSGQETQYF.

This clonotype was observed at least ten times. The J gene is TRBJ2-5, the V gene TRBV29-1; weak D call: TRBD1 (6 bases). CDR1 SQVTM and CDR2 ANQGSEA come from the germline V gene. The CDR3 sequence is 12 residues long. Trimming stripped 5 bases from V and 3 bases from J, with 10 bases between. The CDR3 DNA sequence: TGCAGCGTTCAGTCAGGGGAAGAGACCCAGTACTTC. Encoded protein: CSVQSGEETQYF.

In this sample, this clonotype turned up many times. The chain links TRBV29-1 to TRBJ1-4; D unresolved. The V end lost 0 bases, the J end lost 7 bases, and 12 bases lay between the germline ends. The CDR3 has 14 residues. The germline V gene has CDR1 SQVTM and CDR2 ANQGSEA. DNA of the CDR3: TGCAGCGTTGAAGATCGGATGCCGGGTGAAAAACTGTTTTTT. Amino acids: CSVEDRMPGEKLFF.

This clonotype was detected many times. The CDR3 protein is CSAIPTGSYNSPLHF. Written as DNA, the CDR3 is TGCAGTGCTATACCGACAGGGTCCTATAATTCACCCCTCCACTTT. This chain uses TRBV20-1 with TRBJ1-6; TRBD1 matches 7 bases. CDR1 is DFQATT and CDR2 is SNEGSKA in the germline V gene (reference sequence). Trimming removed 4 bases from V and 1 base from J; junction bases left unmatched: 4. The CDR3 is 15 residues long.